These 14 T cell receptor beta chains came from one sample sequenced in a study of control samples from healthy donors and cancer patients. Assay: immunoSEQ multiplex PCR; the TCRdb copy retains only in-frame clones and omits some. The data hold 120,000 or so clones, with 89% observed a single time. Sequences were obtained from blood. All receptors come from a man aged 45-60 years in good health.

The CDR3 is CASSERRSTEAFF. The CDR3 nucleotides are TGTGCCAGTAGTGAGAGGAGGAGCACTGAAGCTTTCTTT. The rearrangement joins TRBV19 to TRBJ1-1; D not certain. The CDR3 sequence is 13 residues long. V lost 5 bases and J 4 bases, leaving 11 bases between the germline ends. Germline V gene data show CDR1 as LNHDA and CDR2 as SQIVND (reference sequence).

This clone was found once. This chain joins TRBV3-1 (or the pseudogene TRBV3-2) and TRBJ1-1; tentative D call: TRBD1 (5 bases). CDR3 size: 16 residues. V shed 4 bases and J shed 0 bases, with 15 bases lying between them. Germline V lookup: CDR1 LGHDT, CDR2 YNNKEL (reference sequence). The CDR3 spells CASSPFPRDLNTEAFF. The CDR3 DNA follows: TGTGCCAGCAGCCCCTTTCCCAGGGACCTGAACACTGAAGCTTTCTTT.

This chain joins TRBV13 and TRBJ2-2; 12 positions agree with TRBD2. Trimming at V came to 1 base and at J to 0 bases, leaving 3 bases not matched to a gene. This CDR3 contains 18 residues. Germline lookup yields CDR1 PRHDT and CDR2 FYEKMQ (reference sequence). The CDR3 spells CASSLAASGGANTGELFF. CDR3 DNA sequence: TGTGCCAGCAGCTTAGCTGCTAGCGGGGGGGCGAACACCGGGGAGCTGTTTTTT.

The chain is built from TRBV10-3 and TRBJ1-2, with a weak D call TRBD1 (5 bases). The germline CDR1 and CDR2 sequences are ENHRY and SYGVKD. This CDR3 region has 14 residues. The germline V and J ends were trimmed by 6 bases and 3 bases, with 14 bases remaining between them. The DNA of the CDR3 is TGTGCCATCAGGCAGGGTCCCGAGTACTATGGCTACACCTTC. It codes for CAIRQGPEYYGYTF.

The chain employs TRBV29-1 and TRBJ2-1; D is undetermined. The germline V gene has CDR1 SQVTM and CDR2 ANQGSEA. The CDR3 is made up of 14 amino acids. V gave up 0 bases and J gave up 2 bases, with 8 bases separating them. Here the CDR3 reads CSVEDTSPYNEQFF. DNA of the CDR3: TGCAGCGTTGAAGACACCTCACCCTACAATGAGCAGTTCTTC.

This chain links TRBV7-9 with TRBJ2-2; 9 nucleotides match TRBD1. Germline V CDR1 and CDR2: SEHNR, FQNEAQ (reference sequence). CDR3 length: 14 residues. J lost 8 bases, V lost 1 base, and 2 bases had no gene match. CDR3 sequence reads: CASSLDRGPGELFF. Here the CDR3 DNA reads TGTGCCAGCAGCTTAGACAGGGGGCCTGGGGAGCTGTTTTTT.

This clone was seen just once. The CDR3 region has the DNA TGTGCCAGCAGCCTGGGGACAGTAAACACTGAAGCTTTCTTT. Residues: CASSLGTVNTEAFF. The chain recombines TRBV3-1 (or the pseudogene TRBV3-2) with TRBJ1-1; 7 nucleotides match TRBD1. The CDR3 consists of 14 residues. Per germline, CDR1 LGHDT and CDR2 YNNKEL (reference sequence). J was trimmed by 2 bases and V by 4 bases; bases with no gene match: 4.

This rearrangement joins TRBV5-4 to TRBJ1-2; 10 bases are shared with TRBD1. J lost 7 bases, V lost 0 bases, and 6 bases had no gene match. Germline CDR1 and CDR2: SGHNT and YYREEE (reference sequence). The CDR3 loop spans 15 amino acids. The CDR3 is CASSLGAGQGSGYTF. In nucleotides, the CDR3 is TGTGCCAGCAGCTTGGGTGCGGGACAGGGGTCTGGCTACACCTTC.

This clone appeared once. This sequence joins TRBV9 and TRBJ1-2; D is unclear. The germline CDR1 and CDR2 sequences are SGDLS and YYNGEE. V was trimmed by 3 bases and J by 2 bases, leaving 11 bases between them. The CDR3 contains 14 residues. The CDR3 reads CASSDGLGNYGYTF. The CDR3 region has the DNA TGTGCCAGCAGCGATGGCCTCGGAAACTATGGCTACACCTTC.

Only one count was recorded for this clone. This chain uses TRBV27 with TRBJ1-1; D is unclear. The V gene lost 3 bases and the J gene lost 4 bases, with 9 bases spanning the gap. The CDR3 sequence is 13 residues long. From germline, CDR1 is MNHEY and CDR2 SMNVEV (reference sequence). CDR3 loop: CASSFLAATEAFF. The CDR3 DNA sequence: TGTGCCAGCAGTTTTTTGGCCGCCACTGAAGCTTTCTTT.

V gene TRBV10-3 combines with J gene TRBJ2-1; 13 nucleotides line up with TRBD2. J was trimmed by 5 bases and V by 4 bases; bases with no gene match: 2. Germline V lookup: CDR1 ENHRY, CDR2 SYGVKD. There are 15 residues in the CDR3. As DNA, the CDR3 is TGTGCCATCAGTGGTACTAGCGGGGGGGACAATGAGCAGTTCTTC. Residues: CAISGTSGGDNEQFF.

V gene TRBV4-2 combines with J gene TRBJ2-7, with TRBD1 matching over 8 bases. The V segment lost 3 bases and the J segment 2 bases; nucleotides outside the gene matches: 9. Germline lookup yields CDR1 LGHNA and CDR2 YNFKEQ. The CDR3 has 16 residues. The CDR3 DNA sequence: TGTGCCAGCAGCCAGCCTTCGACAGGGGCTACCTACGAGCAGTACTTC. It is translated as CASSQPSTGATYEQYF.

V gene TRBV4-1 combines with J gene TRBJ2-5; 7 nucleotides align to TRBD2. V was clipped by 0 bases and J by 4 bases; unmatched bases: 2. Germline V gives CDR1 MGHRA, CDR2 YSYEKL. This CDR3 is 14 amino acids long. The CDR3 loop is CASSQEGRGETQYF. For the CDR3, the DNA is TGCGCCAGCAGCCAAGAGGGGAGGGGAGAGACCCAGTACTTC.

The chain uses TRBV5-1 and TRBJ1-2; 12 nucleotides match TRBD1. V gave up 3 bases and J gave up 2 bases; unmatched junction bases: 2. The germline V gene encodes CDR1 SGHRS and CDR2 YFSETQ. The CDR3 runs 15 residues. As DNA, the CDR3 is TGCGCCAGCAGCTCCGGGACAGGGGGCAACTATGGCTACACCTTC. Its translation: CASSSGTGGNYGYTF.